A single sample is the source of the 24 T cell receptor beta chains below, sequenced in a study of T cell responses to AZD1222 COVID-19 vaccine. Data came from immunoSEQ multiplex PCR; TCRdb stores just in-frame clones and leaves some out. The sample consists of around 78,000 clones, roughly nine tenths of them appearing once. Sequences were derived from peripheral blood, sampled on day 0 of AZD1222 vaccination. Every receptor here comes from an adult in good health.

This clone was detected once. In DNA form, the CDR3 reads TGTGCCATCAGTGATGAGGGGCGGAATGAGCAGTTCTTC. It encodes CAISDEGRNEQFF. The chain recombines TRBV10-3 with TRBJ2-1; the D gene could be TRBD1 or TRBD2 (5 bases each). V lost 3 bases to trimming and J lost 7 bases, with 10 bases between them. The CDR3 has 13 residues. CDR1 is ENHRY, CDR2 SYGVKD, per germline.

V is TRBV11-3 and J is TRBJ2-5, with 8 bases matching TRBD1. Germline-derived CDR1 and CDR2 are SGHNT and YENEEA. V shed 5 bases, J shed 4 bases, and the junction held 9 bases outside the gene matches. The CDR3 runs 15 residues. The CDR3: CASSRGTGGVETQYF. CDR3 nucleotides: TGTGCCAGCAGCCGCGGGACAGGTGGAGTAGAGACCCAGTACTTC.

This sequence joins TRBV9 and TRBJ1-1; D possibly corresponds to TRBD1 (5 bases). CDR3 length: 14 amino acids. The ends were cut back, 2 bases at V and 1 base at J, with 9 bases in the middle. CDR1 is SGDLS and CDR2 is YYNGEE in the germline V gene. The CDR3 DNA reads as TGTGCCAGCAGCGTGGATCAGGGGAACACTGAAGCTTTCTTT. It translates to CASSVDQGNTEAFF.

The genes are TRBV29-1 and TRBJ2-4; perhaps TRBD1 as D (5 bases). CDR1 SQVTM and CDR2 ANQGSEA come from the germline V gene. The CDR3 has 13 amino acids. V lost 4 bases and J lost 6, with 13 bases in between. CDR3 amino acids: CSVVIGAGNIQYF. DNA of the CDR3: TGCAGCGTTGTTATAGGGGCCGGAAACATTCAGTACTTC. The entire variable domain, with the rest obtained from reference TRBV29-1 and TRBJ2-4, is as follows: SAVISQKPSRDICQRGTSLTIQCQVDSQVTMMFWYRQQPGQSLTLIATANQGSEATYESGFVIDKFPISRPNLTFSTLTVSNMSPEDSSIYLCSVVIGAGNIQYFGAGTRLSVL.

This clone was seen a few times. The CDR3, as DNA: TGTGCCAGCAGCCAAGGTCGGGGGGGAGGGCTCGATGAGCAGTTCTTC. Protein product: CASSQGRGGGLDEQFF. The chain has TRBV3-1 (or the pseudogene TRBV3-2) and TRBJ2-1; 8 bases are a match to TRBD2. The CDR3 contains 16 residues. Germline CDR1 is LGHDT and CDR2 is YNNKEL (reference sequence). The V segment lost 1 base and the J segment 8 bases; nucleotides outside the gene matches: 10.

This CDR3 is CASSYVRQPQHF. The DNA for the CDR3 is TGTGCCAGCAGTTACGTTCGTCAGCCCCAGCATTTT. The chain has TRBV6-5 and TRBJ1-5, with D hard to call. The CDR3 runs 12 residues. The ends were cut back, 2 bases at V and 6 bases at J, with 5 bases in the middle. Looked up from germline, CDR1 is MNHEY and CDR2 is SVGAGI.

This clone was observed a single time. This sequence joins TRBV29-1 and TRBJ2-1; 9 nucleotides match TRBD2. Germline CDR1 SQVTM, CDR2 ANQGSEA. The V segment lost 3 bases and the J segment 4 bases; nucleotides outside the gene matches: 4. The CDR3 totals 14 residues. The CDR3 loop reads CSVDGTSRYNEQFF. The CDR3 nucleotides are TGCAGCGTTGATGGGACTAGCAGATACAATGAGCAGTTCTTC.

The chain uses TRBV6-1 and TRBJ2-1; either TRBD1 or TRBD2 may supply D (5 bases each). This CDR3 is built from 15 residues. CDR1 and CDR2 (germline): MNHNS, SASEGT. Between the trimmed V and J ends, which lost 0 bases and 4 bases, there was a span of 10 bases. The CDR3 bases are TGTGCCAGCAGTGAAGCTGGGACGCCGTACAATGAGCAGTTCTTC. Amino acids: CASSEAGTPYNEQFF.

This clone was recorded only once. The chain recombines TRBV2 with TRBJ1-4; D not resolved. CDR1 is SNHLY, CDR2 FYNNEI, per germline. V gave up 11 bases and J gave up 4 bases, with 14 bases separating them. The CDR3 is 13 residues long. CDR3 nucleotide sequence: TGTGCCGGGCGATCGAGCGGTAATGAAAAACTGTTTTTT. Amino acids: CAGRSSGNEKLFF.

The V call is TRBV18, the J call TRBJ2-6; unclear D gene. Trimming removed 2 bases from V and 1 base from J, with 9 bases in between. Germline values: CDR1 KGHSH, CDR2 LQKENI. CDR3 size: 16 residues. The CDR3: CASSPVRGSGANVLTF. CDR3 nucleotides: TGTGCCAGCTCACCAGTGCGAGGTTCTGGGGCCAACGTCCTGACTTTC.

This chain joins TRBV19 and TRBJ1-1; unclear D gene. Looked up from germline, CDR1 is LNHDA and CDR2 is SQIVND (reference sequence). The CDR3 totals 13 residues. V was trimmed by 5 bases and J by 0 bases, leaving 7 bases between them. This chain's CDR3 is CASSRVLNTEAFF. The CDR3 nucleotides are TGTGCCAGTAGTCGGGTATTGAACACTGAAGCTTTCTTT.

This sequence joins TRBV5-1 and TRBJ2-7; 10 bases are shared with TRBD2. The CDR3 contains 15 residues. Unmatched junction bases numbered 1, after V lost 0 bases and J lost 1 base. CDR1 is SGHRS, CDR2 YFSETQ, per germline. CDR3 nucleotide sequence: TGCGCCAGCAGCTTGGCTAGCGGGAGTTCCTACGAGCAGTACTTC. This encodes CASSLASGSSYEQYF.

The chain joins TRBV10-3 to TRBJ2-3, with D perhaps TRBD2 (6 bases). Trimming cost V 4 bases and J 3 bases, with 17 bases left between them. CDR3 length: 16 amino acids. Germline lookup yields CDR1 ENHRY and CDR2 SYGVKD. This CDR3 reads CAISGTTRLGTDTQYF. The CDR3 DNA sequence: TGTGCCATCAGTGGAACGACTAGGCTTGGGACAGATACGCAGTATTTT.

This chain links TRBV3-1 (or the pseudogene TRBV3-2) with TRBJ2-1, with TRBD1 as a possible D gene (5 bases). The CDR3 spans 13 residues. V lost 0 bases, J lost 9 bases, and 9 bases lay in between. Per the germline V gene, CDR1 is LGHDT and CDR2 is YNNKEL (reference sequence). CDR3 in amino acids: CASSQEAGPEQFF. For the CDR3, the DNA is TGTGCCAGCAGCCAAGAGGCAGGGCCTGAGCAGTTCTTC.

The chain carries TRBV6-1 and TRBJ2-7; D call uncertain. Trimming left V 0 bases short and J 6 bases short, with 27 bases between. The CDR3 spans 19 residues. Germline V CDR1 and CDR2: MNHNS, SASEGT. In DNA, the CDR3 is TGTGCCAGCAGTGAAGCAAGGGTGTTTTTGGAATTTGTTGGAATCGAGCAGTACTTC. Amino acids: CASSEARVFLEFVGIEQYF.

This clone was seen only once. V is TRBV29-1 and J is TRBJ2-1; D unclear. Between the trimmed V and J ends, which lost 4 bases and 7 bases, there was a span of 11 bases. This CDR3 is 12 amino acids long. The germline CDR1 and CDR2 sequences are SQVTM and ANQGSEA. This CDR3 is CSVGVPRNEQFF. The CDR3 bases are TGCAGCGTTGGTGTCCCCAGGAATGAGCAGTTCTTC.

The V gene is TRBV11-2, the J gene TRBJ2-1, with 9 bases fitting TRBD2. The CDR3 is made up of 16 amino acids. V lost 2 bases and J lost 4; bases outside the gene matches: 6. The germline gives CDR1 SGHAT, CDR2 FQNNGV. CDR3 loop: CASSLSRRGGYNEQFF. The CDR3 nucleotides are TGTGCCAGCAGCTTAAGTCGGCGGGGGGGGTACAATGAGCAGTTCTTC. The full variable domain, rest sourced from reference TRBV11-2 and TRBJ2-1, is EAGVAQSPRYKIIEKRQSVAFWCNPISGHATLYWYQQILGQGPKLLIQFQNNGVVDDSQLPKDRFSAERLKGVDSTLKIQPAKLEDSAVYLCASSLSRRGGYNEQFFGPGTRLTVL.

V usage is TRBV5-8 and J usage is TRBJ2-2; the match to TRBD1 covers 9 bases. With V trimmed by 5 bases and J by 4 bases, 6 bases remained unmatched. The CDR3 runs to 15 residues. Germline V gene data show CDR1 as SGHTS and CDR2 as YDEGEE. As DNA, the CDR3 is TGTGCCAGCAGACGGACAGGGGTTATCACCGGGGAGCTGTTTTTT. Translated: CASRRTGVITGELFF. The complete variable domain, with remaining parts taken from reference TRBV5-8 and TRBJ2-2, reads EAGVTQSPTHLIKTRGQQATLRCSPISGHTSVYWYQQALGLGLQFLLWYDEGEERNRGNFPPRFSGRQFPNYSSELNVNALELEDSALYLCASRRTGVITGELFFGEGSRLTVL.

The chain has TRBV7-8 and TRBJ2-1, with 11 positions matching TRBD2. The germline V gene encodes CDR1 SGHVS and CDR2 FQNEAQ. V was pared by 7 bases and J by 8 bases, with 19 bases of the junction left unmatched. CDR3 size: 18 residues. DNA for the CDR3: TGTGCCAGCATCGGGCGGAGGGGTAGCGGGGGGGCCGTAGATGAGCAGTTCTTC. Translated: CASIGRRGSGGAVDEQFF. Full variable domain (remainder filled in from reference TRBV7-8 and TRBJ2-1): GAGVSQSPRYKVAKRGQDVALRCDPISGHVSLFWYQQALGQGPEFLTYFQNEAQLDKSGLPSDRFFAERPEGSVSTLKIQRTQQEDSAVYLCASIGRRGSGGAVDEQFFGPGTRLTVL.

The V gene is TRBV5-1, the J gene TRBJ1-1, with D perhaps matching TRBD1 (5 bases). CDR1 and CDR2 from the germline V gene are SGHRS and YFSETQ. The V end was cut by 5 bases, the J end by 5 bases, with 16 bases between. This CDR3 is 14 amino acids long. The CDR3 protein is CASRAGPEGTEAFF. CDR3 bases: TGCGCCAGCAGGGCGGGGCCCGAGGGGACTGAAGCTTTCTTT.

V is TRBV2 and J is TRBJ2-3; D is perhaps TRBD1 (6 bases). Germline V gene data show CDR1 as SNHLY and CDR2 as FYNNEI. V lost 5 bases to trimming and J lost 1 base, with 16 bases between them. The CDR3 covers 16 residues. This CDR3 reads CASSFPQQGGTDTQYF. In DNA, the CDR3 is TGTGCCAGCAGTTTCCCTCAACAGGGTGGCACAGATACGCAGTATTTT.

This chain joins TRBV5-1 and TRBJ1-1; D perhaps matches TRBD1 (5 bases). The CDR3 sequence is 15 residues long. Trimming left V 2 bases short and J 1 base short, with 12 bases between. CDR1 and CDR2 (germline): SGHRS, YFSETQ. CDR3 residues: CASSFLAQGNTEAFF. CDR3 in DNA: TGCGCCAGCAGCTTTCTGGCGCAGGGGAACACTGAAGCTTTCTTT.

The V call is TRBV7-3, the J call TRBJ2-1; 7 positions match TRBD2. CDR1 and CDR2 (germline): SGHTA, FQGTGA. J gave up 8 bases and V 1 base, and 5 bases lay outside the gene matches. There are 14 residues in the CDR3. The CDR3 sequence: CASSLSGSGDEQFF. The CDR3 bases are TGTGCCAGCAGCTTAAGCGGGAGTGGGGATGAGCAGTTCTTC.

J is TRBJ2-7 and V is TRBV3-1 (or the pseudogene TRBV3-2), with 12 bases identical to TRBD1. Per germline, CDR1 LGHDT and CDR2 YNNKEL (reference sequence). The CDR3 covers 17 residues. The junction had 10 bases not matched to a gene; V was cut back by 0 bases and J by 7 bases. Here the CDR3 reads CASSQDPLGQGAGEQYF. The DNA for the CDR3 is TGTGCCAGCAGCCAAGATCCCCTGGGACAGGGGGCGGGGGAGCAGTACTTC.